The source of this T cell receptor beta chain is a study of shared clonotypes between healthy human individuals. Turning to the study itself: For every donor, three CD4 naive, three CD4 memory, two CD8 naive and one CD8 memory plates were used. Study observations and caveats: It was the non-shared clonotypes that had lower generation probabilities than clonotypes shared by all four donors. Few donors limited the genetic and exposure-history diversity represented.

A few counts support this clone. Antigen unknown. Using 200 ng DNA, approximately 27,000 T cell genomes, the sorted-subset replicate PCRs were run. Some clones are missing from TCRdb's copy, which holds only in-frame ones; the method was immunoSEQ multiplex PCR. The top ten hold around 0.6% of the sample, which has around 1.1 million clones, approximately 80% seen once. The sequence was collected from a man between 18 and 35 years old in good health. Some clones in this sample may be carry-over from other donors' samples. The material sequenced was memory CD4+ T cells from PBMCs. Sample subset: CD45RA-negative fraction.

CDR3 nucleotides: TGCGCCAGCAGCCAAGGTTGGACCGACTATGGCTACACCTTC. It is translated as CASSQGWTDYGYTF. The rearrangement joins TRBV4-1 to TRBJ1-2; D unresolved. The CDR3 totals 14 residues. Germline lookup yields CDR1 MGHRA and CDR2 YSYEKL. The V end was cut by 1 base, the J end by 3 bases, with 9 bases between.